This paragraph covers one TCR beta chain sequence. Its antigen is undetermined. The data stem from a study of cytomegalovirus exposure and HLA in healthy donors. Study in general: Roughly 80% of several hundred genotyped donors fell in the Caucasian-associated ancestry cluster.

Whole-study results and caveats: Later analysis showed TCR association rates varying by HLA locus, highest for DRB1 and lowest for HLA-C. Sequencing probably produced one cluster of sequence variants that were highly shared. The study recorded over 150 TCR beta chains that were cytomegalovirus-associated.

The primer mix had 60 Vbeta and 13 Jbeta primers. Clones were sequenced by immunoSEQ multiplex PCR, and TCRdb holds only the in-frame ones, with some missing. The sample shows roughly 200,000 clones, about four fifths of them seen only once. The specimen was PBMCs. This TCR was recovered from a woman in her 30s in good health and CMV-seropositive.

CDR3 protein: CASSQEGSGDLAKNIQYF. CDR3 sequence (DNA): TGCGCCAGCAGCCAAGAGGGTTCGGGAGATCTAGCCAAAAACATTCAGTACTTC. This sequence joins TRBV4-1 and TRBJ2-4; perhaps TRBD2 as D (6 bases). Germline V CDR1 and CDR2: MGHRA, YSYEKL. V was shortened by 0 bases and J by 0 bases, with 15 bases between the two germline ends. This CDR3 contains 18 residues.